This TCR beta chain originates from a study of regulatory T cells in long-lasting Graves disease. Trimming took 4 bases from V and 0 from J, leaving 12 bases between them. The germline V gene has CDR1 SGHTA and CDR2 FQGNSA. The CDR3 spans 15 residues. Sample time point: persistent/refractory GD, antithyroid drugs over 5 years with positive TRAb. PBMCs provided the RNA from which the TCR library was made. Findings and caveats of the study: Because few samples were included, accuracy may have been lower. TRBV28, TRBJ1-2 and TRBJ2-5 emerged as the favored segments in persistent disease.

Libraries of TCR beta came from iRepertoire HTBI primers plus Arm-PCR of CDR3 regions. TCRdb called the multiplex PCR reads again in MiXCR, with one record for every CDR3 protein. The data show over 350,000 distinct CDR3 sequences, under 25% seen once. This clonotype has just one count. Its antigen remains unknown. The source of this sequence is a female donor with Graves disease. This specimen consisted of peripheral blood mononuclear cells (PBMCs), obtained when the disease was refractory, from a patient treated with antithyroid drugs. The rearrangement links TRBV7-2 to TRBJ2-5; weak D call: TRBD1 (5 bases). The CDR3 bases are TGTGCCAGCAGCTCTGGACACATCCACCAAGAGACCCAGTACTTC. This gives the protein CASSSGHIHQETQYF.